This TCR beta chain was sequenced in a study of cytomegalovirus exposure and HLA in healthy donors. Study outcomes and limitations: TCR beta V segments were, for the most part, productive about 87% or about 30% of the time in an earlier analysis. It has been reported that TCR beta sequences accurately predicted the HLA-A and HLA-B alleles of most subjects.

CDR1 SGHNT and CDR2 YYREEE come from the germline V gene (reference sequence). V lost 2 bases and J lost 3; bases outside the gene matches: 6. This CDR3 spans 15 amino acids. A multiplex PCR was run with 60 Vbeta primers and 13 Jbeta primers. This table comes from immunoSEQ multiplex PCR, and its TCRdb copy is limited to in-frame clones, with some not included. Here the sample spans some 170,000 clones, over 65% being singletons. As to this clone: Its antigen is not known.

The receptor was isolated from a man in his late teens or twenties in good health and CMV-seropositive. Sequencing was carried out using PBMCs. This chain joins TRBV5-4 and TRBJ2-3, with TRBD2 matching over 7 bases. The CDR3 nucleotides are TGTGCCAGCAGCTTAGGCGGGGGAGGGACAGATACGCAGTATTTT. Its protein is CASSLGGGGTDTQYF.